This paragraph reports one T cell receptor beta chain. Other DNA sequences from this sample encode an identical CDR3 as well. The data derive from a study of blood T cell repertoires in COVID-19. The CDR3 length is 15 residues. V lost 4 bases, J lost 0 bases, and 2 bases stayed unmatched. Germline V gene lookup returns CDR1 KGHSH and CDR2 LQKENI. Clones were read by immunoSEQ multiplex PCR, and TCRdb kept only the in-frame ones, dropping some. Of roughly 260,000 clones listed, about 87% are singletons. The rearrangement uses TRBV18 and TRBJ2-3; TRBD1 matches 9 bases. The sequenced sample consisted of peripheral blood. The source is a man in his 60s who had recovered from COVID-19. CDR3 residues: CASSQGQGSTDTQYF. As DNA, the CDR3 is TGTGCCAGCTCACAGGGACAGGGAAGCACAGATACGCAGTATTTT.